This T cell receptor (beta chain) came from a study of shared clonotypes between healthy human individuals. Each donor was a Caucasian adult residing in Nashville, Tennessee. Germline CDR1 MNHNS, CDR2 SASEGT. The CDR3 sequence is 10 residues long. V was pared by 10 bases and J by 7 bases, with 10 bases between. Measured with immunoSEQ multiplex PCR; TCRdb has only the in-frame clones, and not every one. The sample carries about 96,000 clones, 68% recorded once. Source material: memory CD8+ T cells sorted from blood. Stated subset: CD45RO+ cells pooled with CCR7-negative TemRA cells. The chain joins TRBV6-1 to TRBJ1-1; no clear D gene. The sequence derives from a man aged 30 to 39 in good health. The CDR3 DNA is TGTGCCATCGAGGAGGTTGAAGCTTTCTTT. It yields the protein CAIEEVEAFF.